Below, 2 T cell receptor beta chains from the same sample are listed, as sequenced in a study of STAT5B mutations in CD4+ large granular lymphocyte leukemia (dated by TCRdb to between 2020 and 2023). The library relied on the immunoSEQ multiplex PCR assay. TCRdb provides this immuneACCESS table in a form limited to in-frame rearrangements. Some clones are lacking; in checked studies, under half of them reflect an unresolved V gene, and why the rest are absent is not known. This sample has around 47,000 clones in its table, and around 82% of those were observed once. 0.35% of the sample rests with the top ten. Sequencing was performed on CD4+ T cells from blood buffy coats. These receptors were obtained from a human donor in good health.

J is TRBJ2-3 and V is TRBV2; 13 bases align to TRBD2. The J segment lost 1 base and the V segment lost 8 bases, leaving 6 bases of the junction unmatched. The V gene's germline CDR1 is SNHLY and CDR2 FYNNEI. The CDR3 extends over 16 amino acids. CDR3 coding DNA: TGTGCCAGCGAGGGACTAGCGGGAATGGGCACAGATACGCAGTATTTT. Residues: CASEGLAGMGTDTQYF.

This sequence joins TRBV19 and TRBJ1-2, with D possibly matching TRBD1 (5 bases). Germline V gene lookup returns CDR1 LNHDA and CDR2 SQIVND (reference sequence). V was pared by 6 bases and J by 4 bases, with 12 bases between. This CDR3 region has 13 residues. The CDR3 nucleotides are TGTGCCAGTAGGCGGGACGCAACCTATGGCTACACCTTC. Translation: CASRRDATYGYTF.